These 6 T cell receptor beta chains share one sample of origin, sequenced in a study of shared clonotypes between healthy human individuals. Some clones are missing from TCRdb's copy, which holds only in-frame ones; the method was immunoSEQ multiplex PCR. The sample consists of over 850,000 clones, around 82% of them appearing once. Specimen: memory CD4+ T cells from PBMCs. The subset denotes: CD45RA-negative fraction. These receptor sequences come from a man aged 18-30 years in good health. Some clones in this sample may be carry-over from other donors' samples.

V and J are TRBV30 and TRBJ2-5, with D unresolved. Germline V gene sequence: CDR1 GTSNPN, CDR2 SVGIG (reference sequence). Trimming took off 2 bases at V and 5 bases at J, with 9 bases between the two ends. This CDR3 is 12 amino acids long. The CDR3 here is CAWSSMGETQYF. The CDR3 DNA follows: TGTGCCTGGAGTTCGATGGGGGAGACCCAGTACTTC.

Of note for this clone: Additional DNA sequences in this sample encode the identical CDR3. This chain links TRBV2 with TRBJ2-7; D gene unclear. This CDR3 is built from 14 residues. The germline CDR1 and CDR2 sequences are SNHLY and FYNNEI. Trimming took off 7 bases at V and 0 bases at J, with 13 bases between the two ends. The CDR3 sequence is CASMRRQSSYEQYF. DNA of the CDR3: TGTGCCAGCATGAGACGTCAGAGCTCCTACGAGCAGTACTTC.

This clone is a singleton in its sample. The J gene is TRBJ1-2, the V gene TRBV6-6, with 7 bases matching TRBD1. The CDR3 covers 13 residues. Germline V gene lookup returns CDR1 MNHNY and CDR2 SVGAGI (reference sequence). V gave up 2 bases and J gave up 6 bases; unmatched junction bases: 3. The DNA of the CDR3 is TGTGCCAGCAGTTACACAGGGGCCGATGGCTACACCTTC. Its protein is CASSYTGADGYTF.

The chain employs TRBV5-4 and TRBJ1-2, with TRBD1 identical over 12 bases. The V gene's germline CDR1 is SGHNT and CDR2 YYREEE (reference sequence). The CDR3 loop spans 18 amino acids. V dropped 4 bases and J dropped 7; count of bases not matched to a gene: 17. The CDR3 region has the DNA TGTGCCAGCAGCCCATGGGGGGGACAGGGGGCCTCTCCGAGTGGCTACACCTTC. Amino acids: CASSPWGGQGASPSGYTF.

On this clone: A far larger clone differs by one base, so this is likely a read error. V usage is TRBV29-1 and J usage is TRBJ1-2; the D gene is possibly TRBD1 (5 bases). V shed 4 bases and J shed 2 bases, with 5 bases lying between them. The CDR3 covers 11 residues. Germline lookup yields CDR1 SQVTM and CDR2 ANQGSEA. The CDR3 loop reads CSVGQNYGYTF. The CDR3, as DNA: TGCAGCGTTGGACAGAACTATGGCTACACCTTC. The full variable domain, completed using reference TRBV29-1 and TRBJ1-2, is SAVISQKPSRDICQRGTSLTIQCQVDSQVTMMFWYRQQPGQSLTLIATANQGSEATYESGFVIDKFPISRPNLTFSTLTVSNMSPEDSSIYLCSVGQNYGYTFGSGTRLTVV.

This chain uses TRBV4-2 with TRBJ1-1; D is unclear. The CDR3 is made up of 12 amino acids. The germline gives CDR1 LGHNA, CDR2 YNFKEQ. The V end lost 0 bases, the J end lost 9 bases, and 8 bases lay between the germline ends. CDR3 in DNA: TGTGCCAGCAGCCAAGACACGAGTCAAGCTTTCTTT. Protein sequence: CASSQDTSQAFF.